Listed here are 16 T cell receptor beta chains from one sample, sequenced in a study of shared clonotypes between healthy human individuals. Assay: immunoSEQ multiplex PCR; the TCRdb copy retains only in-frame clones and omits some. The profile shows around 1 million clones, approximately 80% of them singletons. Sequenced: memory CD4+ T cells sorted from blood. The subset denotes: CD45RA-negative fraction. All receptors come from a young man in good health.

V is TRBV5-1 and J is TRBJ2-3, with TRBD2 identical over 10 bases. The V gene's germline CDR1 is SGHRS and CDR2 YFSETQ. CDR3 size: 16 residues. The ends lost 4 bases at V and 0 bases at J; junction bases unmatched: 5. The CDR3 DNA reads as TGCGCCAGCAGCCCGGGACTAGCGATTAGCACAGATACGCAGTATTTT. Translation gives CASSPGLAISTDTQYF.

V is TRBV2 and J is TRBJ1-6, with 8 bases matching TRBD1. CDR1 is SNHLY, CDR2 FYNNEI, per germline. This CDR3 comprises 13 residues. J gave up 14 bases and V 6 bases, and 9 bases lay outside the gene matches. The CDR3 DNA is TGTGCCAGCAGGGACAGGGACTCCAACGCCCTCCACTTT. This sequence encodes CASRDRDSNALHF.

The CDR3 is CASSPGLAGGTGELFF. Written as DNA, the CDR3 is TGTGCCAGCAGCCCCGGACTAGCGGGAGGGACCGGGGAGCTGTTTTTT. The genes are TRBV7-8 and TRBJ2-2; 15 positions match TRBD2. Germline trimming cut 5 bases from V and 5 bases from J; bases unmatched to any gene: 3. The CDR3 runs to 16 residues. Germline V lookup: CDR1 SGHVS, CDR2 FQNEAQ.

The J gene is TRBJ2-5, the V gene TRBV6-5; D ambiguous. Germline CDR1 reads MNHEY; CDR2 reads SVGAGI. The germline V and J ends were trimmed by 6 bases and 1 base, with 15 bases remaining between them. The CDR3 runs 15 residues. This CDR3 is CASSSSFGSQETQYF. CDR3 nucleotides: TGTGCCAGCAGCAGTAGCTTTGGGTCCCAAGAGACCCAGTACTTC.

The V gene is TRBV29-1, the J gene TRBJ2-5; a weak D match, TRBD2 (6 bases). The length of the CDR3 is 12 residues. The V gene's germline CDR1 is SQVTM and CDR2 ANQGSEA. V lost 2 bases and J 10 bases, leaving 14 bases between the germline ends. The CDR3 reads CSVEHGGEYQYF. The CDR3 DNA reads TGCAGCGTTGAACATGGAGGGGAGTACCAGTACTTC.

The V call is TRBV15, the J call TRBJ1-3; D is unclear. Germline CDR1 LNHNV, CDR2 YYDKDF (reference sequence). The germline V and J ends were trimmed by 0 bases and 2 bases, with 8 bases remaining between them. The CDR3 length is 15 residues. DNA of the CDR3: TGTGCCACCAGCAGAGATTCGGTAGCTGGAAACACCATATATTTT. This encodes CATSRDSVAGNTIYF.

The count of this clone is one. The CDR3 loop reads CASSMGGNMYQETQYF. The CDR3 DNA is TGTGCCAGTAGTATGGGGGGAAACATGTACCAAGAGACCCAGTACTTC. The chain couples TRBV19 to TRBJ2-5; weak D call: TRBD2 (6 bases). The CDR3 is 16 residues long. Trimming pared 3 bases from V and 0 bases from J, leaving 14 bases between. Germline CDR1 LNHDA, CDR2 SQIVND (reference sequence).

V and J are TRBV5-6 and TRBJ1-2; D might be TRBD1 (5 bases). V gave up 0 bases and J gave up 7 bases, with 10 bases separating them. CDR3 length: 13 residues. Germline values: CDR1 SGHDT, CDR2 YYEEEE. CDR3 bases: TGTGCCAGCAGCTTGGCCCCCGGGACTGGCTACACCTTC. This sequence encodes CASSLAPGTGYTF.

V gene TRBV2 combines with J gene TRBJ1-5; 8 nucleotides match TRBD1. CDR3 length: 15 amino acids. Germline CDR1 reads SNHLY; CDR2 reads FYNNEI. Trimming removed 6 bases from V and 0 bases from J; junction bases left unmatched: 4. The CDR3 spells CASSLDRVSNQPQHF. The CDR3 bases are TGTGCCAGCAGCTTGGACAGGGTTAGCAATCAGCCCCAGCATTTT.

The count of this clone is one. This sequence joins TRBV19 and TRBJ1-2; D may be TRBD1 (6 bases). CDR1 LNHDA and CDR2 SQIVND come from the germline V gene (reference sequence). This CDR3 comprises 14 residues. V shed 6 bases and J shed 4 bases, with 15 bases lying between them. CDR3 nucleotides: TGTGCCAGTAGCCCCGAGGGGGGGATCTATGGCTACACCTTC. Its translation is CASSPEGGIYGYTF.

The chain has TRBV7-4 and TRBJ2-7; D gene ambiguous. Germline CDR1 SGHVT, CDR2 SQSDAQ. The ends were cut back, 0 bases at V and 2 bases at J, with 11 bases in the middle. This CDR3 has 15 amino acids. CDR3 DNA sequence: TGTGCCAGCAGCTTAGCTCAGGATCCCGCCTACGAGCAGTACTTC. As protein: CASSLAQDPAYEQYF.

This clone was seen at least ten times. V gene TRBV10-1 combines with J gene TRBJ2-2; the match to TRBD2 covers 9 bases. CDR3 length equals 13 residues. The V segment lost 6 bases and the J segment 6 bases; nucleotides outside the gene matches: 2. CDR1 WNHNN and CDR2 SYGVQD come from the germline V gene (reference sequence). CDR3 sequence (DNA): TGCGCCAGCAGGGCTAGCGGGGCCGGGGAGCTGTTTTTT. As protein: CASRASGAGELFF.

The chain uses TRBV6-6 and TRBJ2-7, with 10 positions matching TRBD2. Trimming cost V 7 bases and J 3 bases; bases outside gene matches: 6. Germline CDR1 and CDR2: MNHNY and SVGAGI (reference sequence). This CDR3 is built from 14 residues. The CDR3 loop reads CASTQLAGNYEQYF. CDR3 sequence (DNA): TGTGCCAGCACCCAACTAGCGGGGAACTACGAGCAGTACTTC.

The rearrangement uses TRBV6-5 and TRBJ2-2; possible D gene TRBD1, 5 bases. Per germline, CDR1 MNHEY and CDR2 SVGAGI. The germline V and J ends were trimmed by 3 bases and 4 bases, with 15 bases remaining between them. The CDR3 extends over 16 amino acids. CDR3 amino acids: CASSYSAGLGTGELFF. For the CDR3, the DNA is TGTGCCAGCAGTTATTCGGCAGGGTTGGGCACCGGGGAGCTGTTTTTT.

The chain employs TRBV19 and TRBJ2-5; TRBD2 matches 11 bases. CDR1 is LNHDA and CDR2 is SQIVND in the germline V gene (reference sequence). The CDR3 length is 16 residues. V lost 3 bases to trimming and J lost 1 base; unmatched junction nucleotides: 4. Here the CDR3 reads CASSIGLAGLQETQYF. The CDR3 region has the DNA TGTGCCAGTAGTATCGGACTAGCGGGCCTCCAAGAGACCCAGTACTTC.

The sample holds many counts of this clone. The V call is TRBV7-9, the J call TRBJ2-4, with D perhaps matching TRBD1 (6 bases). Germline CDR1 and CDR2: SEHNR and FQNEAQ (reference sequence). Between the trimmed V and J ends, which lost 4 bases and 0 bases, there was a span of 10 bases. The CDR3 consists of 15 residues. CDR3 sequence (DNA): TGTGCCAGCAGCTCCCTAGGGGGAGCCAAAAACATTCAGTACTTC. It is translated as CASSSLGGAKNIQYF.